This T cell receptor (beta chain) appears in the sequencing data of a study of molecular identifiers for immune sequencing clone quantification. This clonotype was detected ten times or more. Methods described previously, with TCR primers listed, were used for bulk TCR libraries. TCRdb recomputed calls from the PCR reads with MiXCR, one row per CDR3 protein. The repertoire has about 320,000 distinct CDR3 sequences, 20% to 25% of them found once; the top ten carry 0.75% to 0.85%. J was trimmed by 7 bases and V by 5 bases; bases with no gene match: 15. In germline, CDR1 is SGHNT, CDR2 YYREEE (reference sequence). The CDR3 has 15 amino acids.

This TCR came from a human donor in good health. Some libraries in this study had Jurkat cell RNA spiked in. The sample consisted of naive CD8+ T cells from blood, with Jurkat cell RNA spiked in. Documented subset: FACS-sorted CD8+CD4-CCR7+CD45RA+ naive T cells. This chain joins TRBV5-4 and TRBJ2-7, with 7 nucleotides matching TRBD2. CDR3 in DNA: TGTGCCAGCAGTCTCCTTGGGGGGGGACCCCTGGAGCAGTACTTC. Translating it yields CASSLLGGGPLEQYF. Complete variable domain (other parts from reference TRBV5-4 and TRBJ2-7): ETGVTQSPTHLIKTRGQQVTLRCSSQSGHNTVSWYQQALGQGPQFIFQYYREEENGRGNFPPRFSGLQFPNYSSELNVNALELDDSALYLCASSLLGGGPLEQYFGPGTRLTVT.